These 24 T cell receptor beta chains came from one sample sequenced in a study of blood T cell repertoires in COVID-19. Clones were read by immunoSEQ multiplex PCR, and TCRdb kept only the in-frame ones, dropping some. The sample includes 310,000 or so clones, roughly 90% of them seen just once. Sequenced sample: peripheral blood. These receptors were obtained from a woman aged 45-65 years with active or convalescent COVID-19.

The chain has TRBV28 and TRBJ2-1; TRBD2 agrees at 8 bases. Trimming cost V 4 bases and J 7 bases; bases outside gene matches: 12. The CDR3 runs to 16 residues. Germline CDR1 MDHEN, CDR2 SYDVKM. In DNA, the CDR3 is TGTGCCAGCAGTTCCTGGGAAGCGGGAGAGCGAAATGAGCAGTTCTTC. It specifies CASSSWEAGERNEQFF.

V gene TRBV29-1 combines with J gene TRBJ2-1; 12 bases agree with TRBD2. The germline V gene encodes CDR1 SQVTM and CDR2 ANQGSEA. V dropped 7 bases and J dropped 4; count of bases not matched to a gene: 5. The CDR3 loop spans 14 amino acids. The CDR3 DNA reads as TGCAGCGGCGGACTAGCGGGACGGTACAATGAGCAGTTCTTC. It yields the protein CSGGLAGRYNEQFF.

This clone was seen just once. The chain recombines TRBV28 with TRBJ2-6, with D unclear. The CDR3 runs to 16 residues. V was clipped by 7 bases and J by 1 base, with 14 bases between them. In germline, CDR1 is MDHEN, CDR2 SYDVKM. The CDR3 region has the DNA TGTGCCAGCAAGGCCAGGATTATTTCTGGGGCCAACGTCCTGACTTTC. It encodes CASKARIISGANVLTF.

V and J are TRBV19 and TRBJ2-3, with D perhaps TRBD1 (5 bases). In germline, CDR1 is LNHDA, CDR2 SQIVND (reference sequence). Trimming pared 6 bases from V and 4 bases from J, leaving 11 bases between. The CDR3 extends over 13 amino acids. The DNA for the CDR3 is TGTGCCAGTAGCAAGCAGGGCCCAGATACGCAGTATTTT. Translated: CASSKQGPDTQYF.

The chain couples TRBV4-1 to TRBJ2-2; TRBD2 is a possible D gene (6 bases). The V end was cut by 5 bases, the J end by 4 bases, with 14 bases between. This CDR3 comprises 15 residues. Germline CDR1 and CDR2: MGHRA and YSYEKL. CDR3 sequence reads: CASSLRTGVTGELFF. The CDR3 bases are TGCGCCAGCAGCTTAAGGACGGGGGTCACCGGGGAGCTGTTTTTT.

The genes are TRBV30 and TRBJ2-2; TRBD2 agrees at 15 bases. V was clipped by 7 bases and J by 6 bases; unmatched bases: 15. Germline V lookup: CDR1 GTSNPN, CDR2 SVGIG (reference sequence). The CDR3 runs to 18 residues. CDR3 in amino acids: CAYHGWGLAGGQPGELFF. CDR3 in DNA: TGTGCCTACCATGGTTGGGGACTAGCGGGAGGTCAGCCCGGGGAGCTGTTTTTT.

The chain has TRBV7-9 and TRBJ2-7; perhaps TRBD2 as D (6 bases). This CDR3 comprises 14 residues. Germline assignment: CDR1 SEHNR and CDR2 FQNEAQ (reference sequence). The V and J ends lost 5 bases and 3 bases respectively, with 14 bases between them. CDR3: CASSKTAGGYEQYF. The CDR3, as DNA: TGTGCCAGCAGCAAGACAGCCGGGGGCTACGAGCAGTACTTC.

This clone was counted a few times. The genes are TRBV3-1 (or the pseudogene TRBV3-2) and TRBJ1-2, with 7 bases identical to TRBD1. The CDR3 has 14 residues. The J segment lost 2 bases and the V segment lost 6 bases, leaving 6 bases of the junction unmatched. Germline CDR1 and CDR2: LGHDT and YNNKEL (reference sequence). In DNA form, the CDR3 reads TGTGCCAGCAGTCTTTTGGACAGGAACTATGGCTACACCTTC. Translated: CASSLLDRNYGYTF.

This clone was seen only once. The rearrangement joins TRBV7-3 to TRBJ1-2, with D maybe TRBD1 (5 bases). The CDR3 is 15 residues long. Germline V lookup: CDR1 SGHTA, CDR2 FQGTGA. Trimming stripped 5 bases from V and 2 bases from J, with 15 bases between. The CDR3 reads CASSQGAEPNYGYTF. The CDR3 region has the DNA TGTGCCAGCAGCCAAGGGGCAGAACCGAACTATGGCTACACCTTC.

This chain joins TRBV16 and TRBJ1-3; D gene ambiguous. The CDR3 is 14 amino acids. Per germline, CDR1 KGHSY and CDR2 FQNENV. Trimming stripped 6 bases from V and 4 bases from J, with 13 bases between. The CDR3 loop is CASSLRESGNTIYF. The DNA for the CDR3 is TGTGCCAGCAGTCTCCGTGAGTCCGGAAACACCATATATTTT.

The chain combines TRBV10-3 with TRBJ2-7; TRBD1 matches 10 bases. The CDR3 sequence is 14 residues long. V lost 7 bases to trimming and J lost 2 bases; unmatched junction nucleotides: 5. Per germline, CDR1 ENHRY and CDR2 SYGVKD. The CDR3: CAITPGQGPYEQYF. CDR3 coding DNA: TGTGCCATCACCCCGGGACAGGGGCCCTACGAGCAGTACTTC.

The V call is TRBV7-8, the J call TRBJ2-7, with a weak D call TRBD1 (5 bases). This CDR3 contains 12 residues. Germline V gives CDR1 SGHVS, CDR2 FQNEAQ. V was pared by 5 bases and J by 6 bases, with 11 bases between. The CDR3 protein is CASSPNRPEQYF. The CDR3, as DNA: TGTGCCAGCAGCCCTAACAGGCCCGAGCAGTACTTC.

The V and J genes are TRBV2 and TRBJ1-5; a possible D gene is TRBD1 (6 bases). The V gene lost 11 bases and the J gene lost 2 bases, with 16 bases spanning the gap. Germline V lookup: CDR1 SNHLY, CDR2 FYNNEI. The CDR3 has 14 amino acids. CDR3 DNA sequence: TGTGCCCGAGGGGGAATTGATGGCAATCAGCCCCAGCATTTT. Translating it yields CARGGIDGNQPQHF. The entire variable domain, with the rest obtained from reference TRBV2 and TRBJ1-5, is as follows: EPEVTQTPSHQVTQMGQEVILRCVPISNHLYFYWYRQILGQKVEFLVSFYNNEISEKSEIFDDQFSVERPDGSNFTLKIRSTKLEDSAMYFCARGGIDGNQPQHFGDGTRLSIL.

The gene calls are TRBV5-4 and TRBJ1-1; 8 bases align to TRBD1. Germline V gives CDR1 SGHNT, CDR2 YYREEE (reference sequence). V shed 4 bases, J shed 2 bases, and the junction held 13 bases outside the gene matches. The CDR3 sequence is 17 residues long. The CDR3 coding sequence is TGTGCCAGCAGCCCAAACCAACCAGGGGGCCGTAACACTGAAGCTTTCTTT. It translates to CASSPNQPGGRNTEAFF.

J is TRBJ2-5 and V is TRBV18; D unresolved. V lost 2 bases and J 3 bases, leaving 7 bases between the germline ends. CDR3 length: 13 residues. Germline V gene data show CDR1 as KGHSH and CDR2 as LQKENI. The CDR3 coding sequence is TGTGCCAGCTCACCATCCGTAAAAGAGACCCAGTACTTC. Translated, it gives CASSPSVKETQYF.

Concerning this clone: Other DNA sequences in the same sample also yield this CDR3. This sequence joins TRBV5-1 and TRBJ2-1; a weak D match, TRBD2 (5 bases). Per the germline V gene, CDR1 is SGHRS and CDR2 is YFSETQ. The CDR3 spans 13 residues. V was cut by 1 base and J by 4 bases, with 6 bases left in between. DNA of the CDR3: TGCGCCAGCAGCTTGACGGGATACAATGAGCAGTTCTTC. Protein sequence: CASSLTGYNEQFF.

This clone came up once. The chain carries TRBV5-4 and TRBJ1-2; maybe TRBD1 (5 bases). Per the germline V gene, CDR1 is SGHNT and CDR2 is YYREEE (reference sequence). The CDR3 sequence is 14 residues long. The V gene lost 0 bases and the J gene lost 2 bases, with 8 bases spanning the gap. DNA for the CDR3: TGTGCCAGCAGCTTGGACAGGATAAACTATGGCTACACCTTC. Translated, it gives CASSLDRINYGYTF.

The genes are TRBV18 and TRBJ2-7; 9 bases match TRBD1. The germline gives CDR1 KGHSH, CDR2 LQKENI. This CDR3 is built from 15 residues. Trimming cost V 4 bases and J 1 base; bases outside gene matches: 5. The CDR3 DNA follows: TGTGCCAGCTCACGGGCGGACAGGGGATCCTACGAGCAGTACTTC. Encoded protein: CASSRADRGSYEQYF. Full variable domain (rest looked up from reference TRBV18 and TRBJ2-7): NAGVMQNPRHLVRRRGQEARLRCSPMKGHSHVYWYRQLPEEGLKFMVYLQKENIIDESGMPKERFSAEFPKEGPSILRIQQVVRGDSAAYFCASSRADRGSYEQYFGPGTRLTVT.

The V and J genes are TRBV19 and TRBJ1-2; the D gene is possibly TRBD1 (6 bases). CDR3 length: 13 residues. CDR1 and CDR2 from the germline V gene are LNHDA and SQIVND (reference sequence). Trimming stripped 8 bases from V and 4 bases from J, with 14 bases between. The CDR3 bases are TGTGCCAGTGCCCTAGGGACATCCTATGGCTACACCTTC. Translation gives CASALGTSYGYTF. The full variable domain, in which reference TRBV19 and TRBJ1-2 provide the parts outside the CDR3, is DGGITQSPKYLFRKEGQNVTLSCEQNLNHDAMYWYRQDPGQGLRLIYYSQIVNDFQKGDIAEGYSVSREKKESFPLTVTSAQKNPTAFYLCASALGTSYGYTFGSGTRLTVV.

The chain uses TRBV18 and TRBJ2-7; possible D gene TRBD2, 6 bases. V was cut by 6 bases and J by 2 bases, with 14 bases left in between. Germline CDR1 is KGHSH and CDR2 is LQKENI. The length of the CDR3 is 14 residues. The CDR3 spells CASSPEGLPYEQYF. As DNA, the CDR3 is TGTGCCAGCTCGCCTGAGGGACTTCCCTACGAGCAGTACTTC.

The chain couples TRBV21-1 to TRBJ1-1. TRBV21-1 is described as a pseudogene. This CDR3 spans 16 amino acids. CDR3 sequence: CASSKVGGAWGTEAFF. CDR3 DNA sequence: TGTGCCAGCAGCAAAGTGGGGGGGGCCTGGGGCACTGAAGCTTTCTTT.

The gene calls are TRBV3-1 (or the pseudogene TRBV3-2) and TRBJ1-6; TRBD1 agrees at 7 bases. The V gene end was trimmed by 0 bases and the J gene end by 7 bases; junction bases not matched to a gene: 9. Germline CDR1 reads LGHDT; CDR2 reads YNNKEL (reference sequence). The CDR3 length is 17 residues. CDR3 bases: TGTGCCAGCAGCCAAGAGCCTAAAACAGGGGTAAATTCACCCCTCCACTTT. It encodes CASSQEPKTGVNSPLHF.

The rearrangement uses TRBV13 and TRBJ2-7; 8 bases are a match to TRBD1. Germline assignment: CDR1 PRHDT and CDR2 FYEKMQ (reference sequence). V was pared by 5 bases and J by 3 bases, with 3 bases of the junction left unmatched. The CDR3 extends over 13 amino acids. CDR3 bases: TGTGCCAGCAGCCGACAGGGGAACTACGAGCAGTACTTC. It is translated as CASSRQGNYEQYF.

The rearrangement joins TRBV30 to TRBJ1-5; a possible D gene is TRBD1 (6 bases). This CDR3 comprises 13 residues. From germline, CDR1 is GTSNPN and CDR2 SVGIG (reference sequence). The germline V and J ends were trimmed by 5 bases and 0 bases, with 8 bases remaining between them. CDR3: CAWGQYSNQPQHF. The DNA of the CDR3 is TGTGCCTGGGGACAGTATAGCAATCAGCCCCAGCATTTT.